This TCR beta chain comes out of a study of blood T cell repertoires in COVID-19. As for the study in general: COVID-19 samples from acute and convalescent phases originated in the United States, Italy and Spain. T cells, B-cell-depleted T cells, or PBMCs supplied cDNA or gDNA.

The length of the CDR3 is 17 residues. In germline, CDR1 is LGHDT, CDR2 YNNKEL (reference sequence). V lost 1 base and J lost 4, with 19 bases in between. In the original analysis: Scientists estimated how many nucleated cells there were by amplifying reference gene primers. The data were produced by immunoSEQ multiplex PCR, yet TCRdb's version contains in-frame clones alone and is incomplete. V, J and clone size were drawn from that table, and D and trimming were deduced from the DNA. The table includes 150,000 to 170,000 clones, over 65% detected once. This clone showed up just once. The clonotype originates from a man older than 75 with acute or convalescent COVID-19. Sequenced input: peripheral blood. This rearrangement joins TRBV3-1 (or the pseudogene TRBV3-2) to TRBJ2-5, with D maybe TRBD1 (6 bases). As DNA, the CDR3 is TGTGCCAGCAGCCAAGGTCTGGGGGCTGCCGGTGGAGAGACCCAGTACTTC. Its protein product is CASSQGLGAAGGETQYF.